Shown below are 27 T cell receptor beta chains from a single sample sequenced in a study of T cell changes during pregnancy in multiple sclerosis. Produced via immunoSEQ multiplex PCR; TCRdb's table is partial and in-frame only. The profile covers approximately 20,000 clones, with around 89% appearing a single time and approximately 7.5% taken by the ten largest. This specimen consisted of CD8+ T cells from peripheral blood mononuclear cells, obtained in the second trimester of pregnancy. All receptors come from a female donor in good health, enrolled as a control in a pregnancy study.

V gene TRBV30 combines with J gene TRBJ2-2; 10 bases agree with TRBD2. Germline CDR1 and CDR2: GTSNPN and SVGIG (reference sequence). V was pared by 7 bases and J by 4 bases, with 12 bases of the junction left unmatched. The CDR3 totals 16 residues. In DNA, the CDR3 is TGTGCCTTCCTCCTATGGAGCGGGGGGGCCACCGGGGAGCTGTTTTTT. The encoded protein is CAFLLWSGGATGELFF.

The gene calls are TRBV19 and TRBJ2-1, with 11 bases identical to TRBD2. Germline lookup yields CDR1 LNHDA and CDR2 SQIVND (reference sequence). There are 16 residues in the CDR3. Trimming at V came to 5 bases and at J to 1 base, leaving 4 bases not matched to a gene. As DNA, the CDR3 is TGTGCCAGTAGTGTAACTAGCGGGGGATCCTACAATGAGCAGTTCTTC. The encoded protein is CASSVTSGGSYNEQFF.

This chain links TRBV7-9 with TRBJ2-2; weak D call: TRBD1 (5 bases). Trimming pared 5 bases from V and 5 bases from J, leaving 9 bases between. CDR1 and CDR2 (germline): SEHNR, FQNEAQ (reference sequence). There are 13 residues in the CDR3. CDR3 sequence: CASSGAITGELFF. The CDR3 DNA follows: TGTGCCAGCAGCGGGGCCATTACCGGGGAGCTGTTTTTT.

The chain links TRBV27 to TRBJ1-1; D might be TRBD1 (6 bases). Germline-derived CDR1 and CDR2 are MNHEY and SMNVEV (reference sequence). V was shortened by 5 bases and J by 11 bases, with 24 bases between the two germline ends. The CDR3 is 15 amino acids. The CDR3 is CASSPEGQPHSEAFF. As DNA, the CDR3 is TGTGCCAGCAGTCCGGAAGGACAGCCGCACAGCGAGGCTTTCTTT.

This chain joins TRBV2 and TRBJ2-1; 10 nucleotides match TRBD2. Germline CDR1 reads SNHLY; CDR2 reads FYNNEI. V lost 2 bases to trimming and J lost 8 bases; unmatched junction nucleotides: 6. The CDR3 is made up of 15 amino acids. CDR3 sequence (DNA): TGTGCCAGCAGTGAATCCAGCGGGGGGGTGCATGAGCAGTTCTTC. Protein sequence: CASSESSGGVHEQFF.

The chain recombines TRBV6-5 with TRBJ2-5; D possibly corresponds to TRBD2 (6 bases). The CDR3 spans 12 residues. V lost 5 bases to trimming and J lost 5 bases, with 9 bases between them. Germline assignment: CDR1 MNHEY and CDR2 SVGAGI. CDR3 DNA sequence: TGTGCCAGCAGTCGGGACTGGGAGACCCAGTACTTC. It is translated as CASSRDWETQYF.

This chain links TRBV9 with TRBJ1-1; perhaps TRBD1 as D (6 bases). The CDR3 has 13 residues. The V end was cut by 3 bases, the J end by 3 bases, with 9 bases between. Germline V gene sequence: CDR1 SGDLS, CDR2 YYNGEE. The CDR3 bases are TGTGCCAGCAGCGGCGGACAGCACACTGAAGCTTTCTTT. Amino acids: CASSGGQHTEAFF.

CDR3 residues: CASSFPDQGTQYF. The CDR3 coding sequence is TGTGCCAGCAGCTTCCCGGACCAGGGGACCCAGTACTTC. V usage is TRBV11-2 and J usage is TRBJ2-5; maybe TRBD1 (5 bases). Germline V gene lookup returns CDR1 SGHAT and CDR2 FQNNGV. Trimming stripped 3 bases from V and 7 bases from J, with 12 bases between. The CDR3 runs 13 residues.

This sequence joins TRBV20-1 and TRBJ2-1, with D unresolved. This CDR3 has 11 amino acids. In germline, CDR1 is DFQATT, CDR2 SNEGSKA (reference sequence). With 0 bases removed from V and 13 bases from J, the gap between germline ends came to 10 bases. The CDR3 loop reads CSARDVATQFF. The CDR3 DNA reads as TGCAGTGCTAGAGATGTGGCAACCCAGTTCTTC.

The chain uses TRBV29-1 and TRBJ2-7; 7 bases line up with TRBD1. The J segment lost 6 bases and the V segment lost 3 bases, leaving 5 bases of the junction unmatched. Germline-derived CDR1 and CDR2 are SQVTM and ANQGSEA. This CDR3 is built from 12 residues. CDR3 DNA: TGCAGCGTTGATCCAGGGGGAGCCGAGCAGTACTTC. This translates into CSVDPGGAEQYF.

V is TRBV6-1 and J is TRBJ2-1; TRBD2 matches 10 bases. CDR3 size: 14 residues. Trimming took 2 bases from V and 6 from J; bases not matched to a gene: 1. Germline V gives CDR1 MNHNS, CDR2 SASEGT. This CDR3 reads CASSELAGANEQFF. The DNA of the CDR3 is TGTGCCAGCAGTGAACTAGCGGGGGCCAATGAGCAGTTCTTC.

V gene TRBV19 combines with J gene TRBJ2-7, with a weak D call TRBD2 (5 bases). Trimming stripped 3 bases from V and 4 bases from J, with 10 bases between. In germline, CDR1 is LNHDA, CDR2 SQIVND (reference sequence). CDR3 length: 13 residues. The CDR3 sequence: CASSIAEEYEQYF. For the CDR3, the DNA is TGTGCCAGTAGTATTGCGGAGGAGTACGAGCAGTACTTC.

This clone has only one observation. The rearrangement links TRBV9 to TRBJ2-7; D possibly corresponds to TRBD2 (6 bases). Germline V gene sequence: CDR1 SGDLS, CDR2 YYNGEE. V was shortened by 3 bases and J by 3 bases, with 7 bases between the two germline ends. CDR3 size: 12 residues. CDR3 nucleotides: TGTGCCAGCAGCGGGCGGGACTACGAGCAGTACTTC. It encodes CASSGRDYEQYF.

The CDR3 spells CASSIRDRVTEAFF. CDR3 coding DNA: TGTGCCAGCAGCATCCGGGACAGGGTCACTGAAGCTTTCTTT. This chain connects TRBV7-6 to TRBJ1-1, with 9 bases aligning to TRBD1. The junction had 5 bases not matched to a gene; V was cut back by 5 bases and J by 4 bases. Germline V gene lookup returns CDR1 SGHVS and CDR2 FNYEAQ. This CDR3 has 14 residues.

J is TRBJ2-1 and V is TRBV27; D gene unclear. This CDR3 contains 14 residues. Germline V lookup: CDR1 MNHEY, CDR2 SMNVEV (reference sequence). V shed 1 base and J shed 5 bases, with 9 bases lying between them. DNA for the CDR3: TGTGCCAGCAGTTTATACAACCCCGACAATGAGCAGTTCTTC. Translation: CASSLYNPDNEQFF.

The chain joins TRBV15 to TRBJ1-1; the D gene is possibly TRBD1 (5 bases). Trimming removed 0 bases from V and 1 base from J, with 9 bases in between. CDR1 LNHNV and CDR2 YYDKDF come from the germline V gene (reference sequence). The CDR3 covers 15 residues. CDR3 sequence: CATSRESGGNTEAFF. The CDR3 nucleotides are TGTGCCACCAGCAGAGAATCGGGGGGGAACACTGAAGCTTTCTTT.

This chain uses TRBV5-4 with TRBJ1-1, with 9 bases matching TRBD1. Germline CDR1 reads SGHNT; CDR2 reads YYREEE (reference sequence). Trimming removed 4 bases from V and 3 bases from J; junction bases left unmatched: 7. The CDR3 consists of 15 residues. The CDR3 reads CASSPPGQGDTEAFF. The CDR3 DNA is TGTGCCAGCAGCCCACCGGGACAGGGCGACACTGAAGCTTTCTTT.

The sample holds a few counts of this clone. The V and J genes are TRBV6-5 and TRBJ2-2, with D possibly matching TRBD1 (5 bases). The germline V and J ends were trimmed by 3 bases and 7 bases, with 12 bases remaining between them. The V gene's germline CDR1 is MNHEY and CDR2 SVGAGI. The CDR3 totals 14 residues. The CDR3 DNA reads TGTGCCAGCAGTTATCAAGAAGGGGTCGGGGAGCTGTTTTTT. It codes for CASSYQEGVGELFF.

The rearrangement uses TRBV19 and TRBJ2-7, with a possible D match to TRBD1 (5 bases). Looked up from germline, CDR1 is LNHDA and CDR2 is SQIVND (reference sequence). This CDR3 is 13 amino acids long. V lost 3 bases and J lost 5, with 11 bases in between. The CDR3 DNA follows: TGTGCCAGTAGTATTCAGGGTTTCAACGAGCAGTACTTC. Its protein is CASSIQGFNEQYF.

The chain uses TRBV7-9 and TRBJ2-1; TRBD2 matches 9 bases. The CDR3 is 14 residues long. V lost 2 bases to trimming and J lost 7 bases; unmatched junction nucleotides: 3. The germline CDR1 and CDR2 sequences are SEHNR and FQNEAQ (reference sequence). Here the CDR3 DNA reads TGTGCCAGCAGCTTATTTAGCGGGGGTAATGAGCAGTTCTTC. Translation: CASSLFSGGNEQFF.

The V and J genes are TRBV11-2 and TRBJ2-7, with D unclear. Trimming stripped 3 bases from V and 9 bases from J, with 12 bases between. The V gene's germline CDR1 is SGHAT and CDR2 FQNNGV. CDR3 length: 12 residues. The CDR3 bases are TGTGCCAGCAGCTTGGGTGGTCGCGGGCAGTACTTC. It codes for CASSLGGRGQYF. Based on the CDR3 plus reference TRBV11-2 and TRBJ2-7, the full variable domain is EAGVAQSPRYKIIEKRQSVAFWCNPISGHATLYWYQQILGQGPKLLIQFQNNGVVDDSQLPKDRFSAERLKGVDSTLKIQPAKLEDSAVYLCASSLGGRGQYFGPGTRLTVT.

The rearrangement uses TRBV7-9 and TRBJ2-1; 11 bases are shared with TRBD2. This CDR3 contains 17 residues. Losses at the gene ends were 1 base for V and 8 bases for J; bases not matched to a gene: 10. The germline CDR1 and CDR2 sequences are SEHNR and FQNEAQ (reference sequence). The CDR3 reads CASSLVLAGGPRDEQFF. In DNA, the CDR3 is TGTGCCAGCAGCTTAGTGTTAGCGGGAGGGCCTAGGGATGAGCAGTTCTTC.

This chain uses TRBV10-2 with TRBJ2-3, with 11 positions matching TRBD2. Trimming took 8 bases from V and 4 from J; bases not matched to a gene: 11. Germline V lookup: CDR1 WSHSY, CDR2 SAAADI. The CDR3 is 16 residues long. The CDR3 is CASGPGLAVNSDTQYF. CDR3 bases: TGCGCCAGCGGACCGGGACTAGCGGTTAACTCAGATACGCAGTATTTT.

This clone has only one observation. The chain couples TRBV5-1 to TRBJ2-7; TRBD2 might be the D (5 bases). Per the germline V gene, CDR1 is SGHRS and CDR2 is YFSETQ. V lost 4 bases and J lost 1, with 15 bases in between. The CDR3 spans 15 residues. As DNA, the CDR3 is TGCGCCAGCAGCCCCGGGGTGGGCTCATCCTACGAGCAGTACTTC. Translated: CASSPGVGSSYEQYF.

The rearrangement uses TRBV6-1 and TRBJ2-7, with a weak D call TRBD1 (6 bases). Germline-derived CDR1 and CDR2 are MNHNS and SASEGT. This CDR3 comprises 13 residues. V was cut by 4 bases and J by 5 bases, with 12 bases left in between. Here the CDR3 reads CASSGPGQDEQYF. The CDR3 DNA reads as TGTGCCAGCAGTGGACCGGGACAAGACGAGCAGTACTTC.

This clone appeared a single time. V and J are TRBV14 and TRBJ1-2; D is unclear. The CDR3 loop spans 13 amino acids. From germline, CDR1 is SGHDN and CDR2 FVKESK. V was pared by 1 base and J by 4 bases, with 7 bases between. The CDR3 DNA reads TGTGCCAGCAGCCAAGTCTCCTTCTATGGCTACACCTTC. As protein: CASSQVSFYGYTF.

V and J are TRBV5-8 and TRBJ1-5, with D unclear. CDR1 and CDR2 from the germline V gene are SGHTS and YDEGEE. Trimming took 4 bases from V and 5 from J, leaving 10 bases between them. This CDR3 spans 13 amino acids. Here the CDR3 reads CASSPDGYQPQHF. The CDR3 nucleotides are TGTGCCAGCAGCCCCGACGGGTATCAGCCCCAGCATTTT. Variable domain in full (rest from reference TRBV5-8 and TRBJ1-5): EAGVTQSPTHLIKTRGQQATLRCSPISGHTSVYWYQQALGLGLQFLLWYDEGEERNRGNFPPRFSGRQFPNYSSELNVNALELEDSALYLCASSPDGYQPQHFGDGTRLSIL.